What follows are 18 T cell receptor beta chains derived from one specimen sequenced in a study of CD8+ T cells in alopecia areata. Cell sorting was performed on pooled cutaneous lymph node cells with CD4, CD8alpha, NKG2D, NKG2ACE and other markers. Reverse transcription of extracted RNA yielded cDNA, which provided the sequencing template. TCRdb keeps only in-frame clones here, not all; method: immunoSEQ multiplex PCR. Singletons are absent from the sample, which has under 350,000 clones. Sequenced: CD4+ T cells sorted from a lymph node. These receptors were collected from a C3H/HeJ mouse with alopecia areata. Mouse strain MHC haplotype: H2-k.

This clone appeared a few times. The genes are named according to mouse. The read is 4 residues too short to cover the CDR3 end, so that end is filled in from the germline J gene. This CDR3 is also generated by other DNA sequences in the sample. The chain has TRBV1 and TRBJ2-7; D perhaps matches TRBD1 (5 bases). The CDR3 covers 12 residues. Germline CDR1 NSQYPW, CDR2 LRSPGD (reference sequence). The CDR3 loop is CTCSAPGYEQYF. The sequenced CDR3 bases are TGCACCTGCAGTGCACCAGGGTAT.

There are a few counts of this clone. The germline and genes are mouse ones. The read terminates 3 residues before the CDR3 end, so the remaining end is supplied by the germline J gene. The chain combines TRBV5 with TRBJ1-6; TRBD1 matches 8 bases. TRBJ1-6 carries the ORF label, with uncertain function. Germline V gives CDR1 LGHNA, CDR2 YNLKQL (reference sequence). The ends lost 0 bases at V and 3 bases at J; junction bases unmatched: 4. This CDR3 spans 17 amino acids. Partial CDR3 DNA: TGTGCCAGCAGCCAAGAGGCGACAGGGGACTATAATTCGCCC. Amino acids: CASSQEATGDYNSP. The complete CDR3 sequence is CASSQEATGDYNSPLYF.

Of note for this clone: Gene names refer to mouse genes. The CDR3 is cut off 4 residues early in the read; its end comes from the germline J gene. The chain recombines TRBV13-1 with TRBJ1-1, with 12 bases aligning to TRBD1. CDR3 length equals 16 residues. V shed 0 bases and J 1 base; nucleotides not matched to a gene: 1. CDR1 NSHNY and CDR2 SYGAGN come from the germline V gene. The CDR3 loop is CASSDEGQGANTEVFF. The DNA read from the CDR3 is TGTGCCAGCAGTGATGAGGGACAGGGGGCGAACACA.

With regard to this clone: Mouse names are used for the genes. With the read ending 4 residues before the CDR3 end, the germline J gene is used to fill in that end. V is TRBV13-1 and J is TRBJ2-5; 11 nucleotides line up with TRBD2. Germline V gives CDR1 NSHNY, CDR2 SYGAGN. The CDR3 spans 17 residues. V trimming: 1 base; J trimming: 3 bases; junction bases outside the gene matches: 7. The CDR3 sequence: CASSDILGGRGQDTQYF. Partial CDR3 DNA: TGTGCCAGCAGTGATATACTGGGGGGGCGCGGGCAAGAC.

This clone was seen a handful of times. Gene names denote mouse genes. Read coverage stops 4 residues before the CDR3 terminus; the germline J gene supplies the remainder. The chain couples TRBV5 to TRBJ1-1; 10 bases align to TRBD1. In germline, CDR1 is LGHNA, CDR2 YNLKQL (reference sequence). CDR3 size: 16 residues. V trimming: 1 base; J trimming: 3 bases; junction bases outside the gene matches: 5. CDR3 residues: CASSQADRGRDTEVFF. The CDR3 bases that were read are TGTGCCAGCAGCCAAGCGGACAGGGGGAGGGACACA.

Only a few counts were recorded for this clone. Gene names denote mouse genes. The CDR3 is cut off 4 residues early in the read; its end comes from the germline J gene. The chain has TRBV19 and TRBJ1-1; D is possibly TRBD1 (6 bases). This CDR3 contains 12 residues. Germline CDR1 is FNHDT and CDR2 is SITEND (reference sequence). The CDR3: CASSPGTKEVFF. The covered CDR3 bases are TGTGCCAGCAGTCCCGGGACAAAA. The whole variable domain, remainder taken from reference TRBV19 and TRBJ1-1, is GGIITQTPKFLIGQEGQKLTLKCQQNFNHDTMYWYRQDSGKGLRLIYYSITENDLQKGDLSEGYDASREKKSSFSLTVTSAQKNEMAVFLCASSPGTKEVFFGKGTRLTVV.

About this clone: Any gene name here is a mouse gene name. The read falls 4 residues short of the CDR3 end, and the missing part is taken from the germline J gene. The chain joins TRBV31 to TRBJ2-1; TRBD1 might be the D (7 bases). The ends were cut back, 1 base at V and 1 base at J, with 11 bases in the middle. The CDR3 length is 15 residues. Looked up from germline, CDR1 is GKSSPN and CDR2 is SITVG. The CDR3 region is CAWSRQGGNYAEQFF. CDR3 DNA (partial): TGTGCCTGGAGTCGGCAGGGGGGAAACTATGCT. Complete variable domain (other parts from reference TRBV31 and TRBJ2-1): AQTIHQWPVAEIKAVGSPLSLGCTIKGKSSPNLYWYWQATGGTLQQLFYSITVGQVESVVQLNLSASRPKDDQFILSTEKLLLSHSGFYLCAWSRQGGNYAEQFFGPGTRLTVL.

A few counts support this clone. Germline and genes: mouse. The CDR3 end is not reached by the read, which stops 4 residues before it; the germline J gene fills it in. V gene TRBV13-3 combines with J gene TRBJ2-2, with TRBD1 as a possible D gene (6 bases). Per germline, CDR1 NNHDY and CDR2 SYVADS. Trimming took 5 bases from V and 4 from J, leaving 12 bases between them. This CDR3 has 14 amino acids. The CDR3 bases that were read are TGTGCCAGCAGAGTCAGGGGTGGCACCGGG. Its protein is CASRVRGGTG. The CDR3 in its entirety is CASRVRGGTGQLYF.

This clone was counted ten times or more. Here the gene names and germline are mouse. The read terminates 4 residues ahead of where the CDR3 ends, so the germline J gene completes it. The V call is TRBV5, the J call TRBJ1-1; D perhaps matches TRBD1 (6 bases). Trimming took 4 bases from V and 0 from J, leaving 9 bases between them. CDR1 is LGHNA, CDR2 YNLKQL, per germline (reference sequence). This CDR3 comprises 14 residues. The DNA read from the CDR3 is TGTGCCAGCAGCCGGGACAATGCAAACACA. Translation gives CASSRDNANT. The full CDR3 reads CASSRDNANTEVFF.

The sample holds a few counts of this clone. Mouse gene names and germline throughout. Sequencing ends 4 residues short of the CDR3 end; the germline J gene provides the rest. The V and J genes are TRBV1 and TRBJ2-5, with 12 positions matching TRBD1. The CDR3 sequence is 16 residues long. CDR1 is NSQYPW, CDR2 LRSPGD, per germline (reference sequence). The covered CDR3 bases are TGCACCTGCAGTGCCGGGACAGGGGGCAGGAGAGAC. Its protein is CTCSAGTGGRRD. The CDR3 as a whole reads CTCSAGTGGRRDTQYF. The entire variable domain, with the rest obtained from reference TRBV1 and TRBJ2-5, is as follows: VTLLEQNPRWRLVPRGQAVNLRCILKNSQYPWMSWYQQDLQKQLQWLFTLRSPGDKEVKSLPGADYLATRVTDTELRLQVANMSQGRTLYCTCSAGTGGRRDTQYFGPGTRLLVL.

The sample holds a few counts of this clone. Genes and germline are mouse. Read sequence stops 4 residues before the CDR3 end, and the germline J gene provides the missing end. Other DNA sequences from this sample encode an identical CDR3 as well. This sequence joins TRBV1 and TRBJ2-5, with 8 bases fitting TRBD1. Germline V gene sequence: CDR1 NSQYPW, CDR2 LRSPGD (reference sequence). The CDR3 has 14 residues. This chain's CDR3 is CTCSADQGADTQYF. CDR3 DNA, as far as it was read: TGCACCTGCAGTGCAGATCAGGGGGCTGAC.

Turning to this clone: Each gene name is a mouse one. The read comes to an end 4 residues before the CDR3 does, leaving the germline J gene to fill in the end. The genes are TRBV5 and TRBJ2-1, with TRBD2 matching 11 bases. The CDR3 spans 15 residues. Germline V lookup: CDR1 LGHNA, CDR2 YNLKQL (reference sequence). The V gene end was trimmed by 2 bases and the J gene end by 5 bases; junction bases not matched to a gene: 2. Partial CDR3 DNA: TGTGCCAGCAGCCAAAGACTGGGGGGGGATGCT. Its protein is CASSQRLGGDA. The complete CDR3 sequence is CASSQRLGGDAEQFF.

There are many counts of this clone. Genes here carry mouse names. The read stops 3 residues short of the end of the CDR3; the missing end is completed from the germline J gene. V is TRBV12-1 and J is TRBJ1-6; D is ambiguous. TRBJ1-6 is filed as an ORF, its function uncertain. CDR1 and CDR2 (germline): SGHSN, HYEKVE. The CDR3 spans 10 residues. The sequenced CDR3 bases are TGTGCCAGCTCCCGTCTCCCC. Translated: CASSRLP. The entire CDR3 is CASSRLPLYF.

This clone was seen only a few times. Gene names denote mouse genes. The read ends 4 residues before the CDR3 terminus; that terminus is restored from the germline J gene. The rearrangement links TRBV13-1 to TRBJ2-3; 8 nucleotides line up with TRBD2. The ends lost 4 bases at V and 1 base at J; junction bases unmatched: 8. The CDR3 totals 16 residues. Germline CDR1 is NSHNY and CDR2 is SYGAGN. The CDR3 loop reads CASSPAWGVGAETLYF. The CDR3 DNA, read in part, is TGTGCCAGCAGTCCCGCCTGGGGGGTCGGTGCAGAA.

Concerning this clone: Each gene name is a mouse one. With the read ending 4 residues before the CDR3 end, the germline J gene is used to fill in that end. The chain joins TRBV5 to TRBJ1-2; TRBD1 might be the D (6 bases). The CDR3 consists of 12 residues. The germline V and J ends were trimmed by 5 bases and 2 bases, with 6 bases remaining between them. Germline V gives CDR1 LGHNA, CDR2 YNLKQL (reference sequence). CDR3 sequence: CASSTGNSDYTF. The sequenced part of the CDR3 DNA is TGTGCCAGCAGCACAGGGAACTCC.

For this clone: Germline and genes here are mouse. Read data end 4 residues before the CDR3 end; the end is taken from the germline J gene. The chain is built from TRBV17 and TRBJ2-4, with 12 bases aligning to TRBD2. Germline-derived CDR1 and CDR2 are MNHDT and YYDKIL. The junction had 11 bases not matched to a gene; V was cut back by 7 bases and J by 3 bases. The length of the CDR3 is 17 residues. The CDR3: CASNPPRGLGGQNTLYF. The DNA read from the CDR3 is TGTGCTAGCAACCCCCCTCGGGGACTGGGGGGCCAAAAC.

This clone was recorded a few times. Any gene name here is a mouse gene name. The DNA ends 4 residues before the CDR3 does, and the rest of the CDR3 is filled in from the germline J gene. The same CDR3 also results from other DNA sequences found in this sample. V gene TRBV19 combines with J gene TRBJ2-5, with 9 bases aligning to TRBD1. Germline CDR1 is FNHDT and CDR2 is SITEND (reference sequence). The CDR3 is made up of 14 amino acids. The part of the CDR3 DNA that was read is TGTGCCAGCAGTCCGGGACAGGGAGGGGAC. As protein: CASSPGQGGD. The whole CDR3 reads CASSPGQGGDTQYF.

About this clone itself: All gene names here are mouse names. The read ends 4 residues early relative to the CDR3; the germline J gene fills the gap. The chain has TRBV3 and TRBJ2-5, with TRBD2 as a possible D gene (5 bases). Germline CDR1 is SNHLY and CDR2 is FYNGKV (reference sequence). With 1 base removed from V and 3 bases from J, the gap between germline ends came to 8 bases. The CDR3 totals 14 residues. CDR3 bases read: TGTGCCAGCAGCTTAGTTGGGGAACAAGAC. It codes for CASSLVGEQD. The full CDR3 protein reads CASSLVGEQDTQYF. The whole variable domain, filled in from reference TRBV3 and TRBJ2-5, reads GPKVLQIPSHQIIDMGQMVTLNCDPVSNHLYFYWYKQILGQQMEFLVNFYNGKVMEKSKLFKDQFSVERPDGSYFTLKIQPTALEDSAVYFCASSLVGEQDTQYFGPGTRLLVL.